Below are 19 T cell receptor beta chains sequenced from a single sample in a study of T cells in Graves' hyperthyroidism and ophthalmopathy. TCR beta CDR3 region amplification was performed from RNA transcripts. With the HTBI primer set, the TCR CDR3 went through a first round of RT-PCR. TCRdb re-called the multiplex PCR reads with MiXCR, one entry per CDR3 protein. The data show about 840,000 distinct CDR3 sequences, with about 38% seen just once and 7.5% to 9.5% held by the top ten. Sequencing used blood. The source is a man in his late teens or twenties with Graves' hyperthyroidism.

This clonotype was seen at least ten times. This chain uses TRBV7-2 with TRBJ1-2; D remains unclear. This CDR3 has 12 amino acids. Germline CDR1 SGHTA, CDR2 FQGNSA. The germline V and J ends were trimmed by 4 bases and 7 bases, with 10 bases remaining between them. Here the CDR3 DNA reads TGTGCCAGCAGCTCGAAGGGTGGTGGCTACACCTTC. Amino acids: CASSSKGGGYTF.

This clonotype was seen many times. V is TRBV15 and J is TRBJ2-5; 7 nucleotides line up with TRBD2. The CDR3 length is 14 residues. Losses at the gene ends were 5 bases for V and 3 bases for J; bases not matched to a gene: 6. The germline CDR1 and CDR2 sequences are LNHNV and YYDKDF (reference sequence). This CDR3 reads CATSGTSVEETQYF. The CDR3 DNA follows: TGTGCCACCAGCGGAACTAGCGTAGAAGAGACCCAGTACTTC.

The sample holds many counts of this clonotype. The V gene is TRBV29-1, the J gene TRBJ2-5; 13 bases line up with TRBD2. The CDR3 length is 15 residues. Germline V gene sequence: CDR1 SQVTM, CDR2 ANQGSEA. Losses at the gene ends were 6 bases for V and 5 bases for J; bases not matched to a gene: 9. CDR3 DNA: TGCAGCGTAGGGCCGGGACTAGCGGGATTTGAGACCCAGTACTTC. Translating gives CSVGPGLAGFETQYF. The full variable domain, rest sourced from reference TRBV29-1 and TRBJ2-5, is SAVISQKPSRDICQRGTSLTIQCQVDSQVTMMFWYRQQPGQSLTLIATANQGSEATYESGFVIDKFPISRPNLTFSTLTVSNMSPEDSSIYLCSVGPGLAGFETQYFGPGTRLLVL.

To note about this clonotype: Germline is not matched at one junction end, which may reflect a read error. This chain joins TRBV29-1 and TRBJ1-3, with 8 bases aligning to TRBD1. Per the germline V gene, CDR1 is SQVTM and CDR2 is ANQGSEA. The CDR3 is made up of 14 amino acids. The CDR3 sequence: CGVRTGQTGNTIYF. Written as DNA, the CDR3 is TGCGGCGTCAGGACAGGGCAGACTGGAAACACCATATATTTT.

This clonotype was observed at least ten times. The chain uses TRBV10-3 and TRBJ2-7; no clear D. The V gene lost 3 bases and the J gene lost 6 bases, with 9 bases spanning the gap. Germline V gives CDR1 ENHRY, CDR2 SYGVKD. The CDR3 loop spans 12 amino acids. The CDR3 region is CAISEVRGEQYF. CDR3 nucleotide sequence: TGTGCCATCAGTGAAGTACGCGGCGAGCAGTACTTC.

The chain carries TRBV7-9 and TRBJ1-1; a weak D match, TRBD1 (6 bases). Germline lookup yields CDR1 SEHNR and CDR2 FQNEAQ (reference sequence). The CDR3 spans 15 residues. Trimming removed 4 bases at V and 0 bases at J, with 12 bases between. The CDR3 DNA is TGTGCCAGCAGCTCCGGGACACTTTTGAACACTGAAGCTTTCTTT. Amino acids: CASSSGTLLNTEAFF.

CDR3 amino acids: CASSQVTGANSPLHF. In DNA, the CDR3 is TGTGCCAGCAGCCAAGTAACAGGGGCAAATTCACCCCTCCACTTT. The chain uses TRBV9 and TRBJ1-6; 7 nucleotides line up with TRBD1. The trim removed 4 bases at V and 7 bases at J, leaving 8 bases unmatched. Germline assignment: CDR1 SGDLS and CDR2 YYNGEE. The CDR3 sequence is 15 residues long.

The CDR3 nucleotides read TGCAGTGCTCATTGGGCCAACGTCCTGACTTTC. This translates into CSAHWANVLTF. The gene calls are TRBV20-1 and TRBJ2-6; D is unresolved. This CDR3 contains 11 residues. Germline loops: CDR1 DFQATT, CDR2 SNEGSKA (reference sequence). V lost 5 bases, J lost 5 bases, and 4 bases lay in between.

This clonotype was seen repeatedly, ten times or more. The gene calls are TRBV25-1 and TRBJ1-2, with D tentatively TRBD1 (5 bases). Trimming shortened V by 6 bases and J by 3 bases, and 11 bases separated the two germline ends. The length of the CDR3 is 13 residues. Germline loops: CDR1 MGHDK, CDR2 SYGVNS. The CDR3 is CASSLRGDYGYTF. CDR3 DNA: TGTGCCAGCAGCCTGCGAGGGGACTATGGCTACACCTTC.

The chain links TRBV7-9 to TRBJ1-4; D remains ambiguous. The CDR3 is 15 amino acids. The V gene's germline CDR1 is SEHNR and CDR2 FQNEAQ (reference sequence). Trimming shortened V by 4 bases and J by 5 bases, and 14 bases separated the two germline ends. CDR3 in amino acids: CASSSDSDLNEKLFF. CDR3 coding DNA: TGTGCCAGCAGCTCTGACTCCGACCTAAATGAAAAACTGTTTTTT.

This clonotype was counted ten times or more. The rearrangement joins TRBV24-1 to TRBJ2-5; tentatively, D is TRBD2 (5 bases). CDR3 length: 14 residues. V gave up 3 bases and J gave up 5 bases, with 12 bases separating them. The germline gives CDR1 KGHDR, CDR2 SFDVKD. CDR3 protein: CATSDGLATETQYF. CDR3 DNA sequence: TGTGCCACCAGTGATGGGCTAGCTACGGAGACCCAGTACTTC.

The rearrangement uses TRBV7-6 and TRBJ1-2, with D unclear. Trimming shortened V by 0 bases and J by 2 bases, and 10 bases separated the two germline ends. This CDR3 spans 15 amino acids. Germline V gene lookup returns CDR1 SGHVS and CDR2 FNYEAQ. Here the CDR3 DNA reads TGTGCCAGCAGCTTAGCGAACGGCCGGAACTATGGCTACACCTTC. It yields the protein CASSLANGRNYGYTF.

Comments on this clonotype: The missing conserved phenylalanine or tryptophan at the end of this CDR3 makes a read error likely. The limits of the CDR3 on the DNA are not certain, so only TCRdb's listed CDR3 is given. CDR3 protein: CASSKTGTR. V gene TRBV7-8 combines with J gene TRBJ1-3. Per germline, CDR1 SGHVS and CDR2 FQNEAQ. The CDR3 totals 9 residues, both ends included.

This chain links TRBV11-2 with TRBJ1-1; possible D gene TRBD1, 6 bases. The CDR3 is 15 amino acids. Trimming removed 5 bases at V and 4 bases at J, with 17 bases between. Germline-derived CDR1 and CDR2 are SGHAT and FQNNGV. CDR3 in amino acids: CASSVTFTGATEAFF. DNA for the CDR3: TGTGCCAGCAGCGTAACCTTTACGGGGGCCACTGAAGCTTTCTTT. The full variable domain, in which reference TRBV11-2 and TRBJ1-1 provide the parts outside the CDR3, is EAGVAQSPRYKIIEKRQSVAFWCNPISGHATLYWYQQILGQGPKLLIQFQNNGVVDDSQLPKDRFSAERLKGVDSTLKIQPAKLEDSAVYLCASSVTFTGATEAFFGQGTRLTVV.

A single count supports this clonotype. The genes are TRBV25-1 and TRBJ1-1; perhaps TRBD1 as D (6 bases). The CDR3 totals 13 residues. Germline-derived CDR1 and CDR2 are MGHDK and SYGVNS. The germline V and J ends were trimmed by 3 bases and 5 bases, with 10 bases remaining between them. CDR3 nucleotide sequence: TGTGCCAGCAGTGAGGGGGCCGAGACTGAAGCTTTCTTT. Translation: CASSEGAETEAFF.

Comment on this clonotype: At one of its ends the junction is not consistent with the germline gene, which may arise from a read error. V is TRBV7-6 and J is TRBJ2-7, with 7 bases identical to TRBD1. The germline CDR1 and CDR2 sequences are SGHVS and FNYEAQ. The CDR3 sequence is 13 residues long. CDR3 in DNA: TGTGCCAGCAAACAGGGGTCCTCCTACGGGCAGTACTTC. It encodes CASKQGSSYGQYF.

The rearrangement links TRBV20-1 to TRBJ2-7; 7 nucleotides match TRBD1. The CDR3 length is 11 residues. V lost 5 bases to trimming and J lost 6 bases; unmatched junction nucleotides: 4. The germline CDR1 and CDR2 sequences are DFQATT and SNEGSKA (reference sequence). The CDR3 sequence is CSAQTGFEQYF. CDR3 coding DNA: TGCAGTGCTCAGACAGGGTTCGAGCAGTACTTC.

V is TRBV11-2 and J is TRBJ2-5; TRBD2 matches 9 bases. Per the germline V gene, CDR1 is SGHAT and CDR2 is FQNNGV. The CDR3 covers 15 residues. Trimming took 6 bases from V and 5 from J; bases not matched to a gene: 10. In DNA form, the CDR3 reads TGTGCCAGCAGGTCAACCGGGACTAGCATTGAGACCCAGTACTTC. Translated: CASRSTGTSIETQYF.

The chain employs TRBV19 and TRBJ1-5; weak D call: TRBD1 (6 bases). Deletions cut 8 bases from V and 9 bases from J, with 23 bases between. The CDR3 is 15 residues long. Germline CDR1 is LNHDA and CDR2 is SQIVND (reference sequence). The CDR3 sequence is CASLGAGPGRGPQHF. For the CDR3, the DNA is TGTGCCAGTCTGGGGGCAGGCCCCGGCAGAGGGCCCCAGCATTTT.